Each of the 10 T cell receptor beta chains below was sequenced from the same sample in a study of cytomegalovirus exposure and HLA in healthy donors (dated by TCRdb to 2016 to 2017). The library was obtained by the immunoSEQ multiplex PCR assay. A mixture of 60 forward primers for TCR Vbeta segments and 13 reverse primers for TCR Jbeta segments was used in the multiplex PCR. As stored in TCRdb, this immuneACCESS dataset retains in-frame rearrangements with V and J assigned. A fraction of the clones does not appear; measured against another copy, unresolved V genes explain less than half of the discrepancy, and the remainder lacks a known reason. The table for this sample lists roughly 200,000 clones; 65% to 85% of them were counted only once. The top ten clonotypes cover about 3% of the sample. Sequenced sample: PBMCs. These receptor sequences come from a female donor in good health and CMV-seronegative.

The J gene is TRBJ2-5, the V gene TRBV9; 7 bases match TRBD1. With V trimmed by 0 bases and J by 4 bases, 3 bases remained unmatched. CDR1 and CDR2 (germline): SGDLS, YYNGEE. The CDR3 is made up of 14 amino acids. The CDR3: CASSVARGPETQYF. The CDR3, as DNA: TGTGCCAGCAGCGTAGCGAGGGGGCCAGAGACCCAGTACTTC.

This sequence joins TRBV11-3 and TRBJ2-1, with D perhaps TRBD2 (5 bases). CDR3 length: 15 residues. The V end was cut by 5 bases, the J end by 4 bases, with 15 bases between. CDR1 SGHNT and CDR2 YENEEA come from the germline V gene. Here the CDR3 DNA reads TGTGCCAGCAGCCCCCGGGAATCGGGGTACAATGAGCAGTTCTTC. It encodes CASSPRESGYNEQFF.

The chain is built from TRBV28 and TRBJ1-5, with D perhaps TRBD1 (5 bases). Germline V gene lookup returns CDR1 MDHEN and CDR2 SYDVKM. The V end was cut by 3 bases, the J end by 1 base, with 10 bases between. The CDR3 covers 15 residues. The CDR3 sequence is CASSLGTLSNQPQHF. DNA of the CDR3: TGTGCCAGCAGTTTGGGGACTTTGAGCAATCAGCCCCAGCATTTT.

The chain recombines TRBV27 with TRBJ2-1, with D perhaps matching TRBD2 (6 bases). Germline lookup yields CDR1 MNHEY and CDR2 SMNVEV (reference sequence). The V end lost 11 bases, the J end lost 5 bases, and 25 bases lay between the germline ends. This CDR3 region has 16 residues. The CDR3 spells CAAVQLGGNGNNEQFF. The CDR3 bases are TGTGCCGCCGTCCAACTAGGCGGGAATGGGAACAATGAGCAGTTCTTC.

This clone was observed a few times. V usage is TRBV18 and J usage is TRBJ1-2; D may be TRBD1 (5 bases). Trimming cost V 0 bases and J 4 bases, with 9 bases left between them. Germline V gives CDR1 KGHSH, CDR2 LQKENI. This CDR3 has 14 amino acids. CDR3 residues: CASSPPGGSYGYTF. The CDR3 nucleotides read TGTGCCAGCTCACCACCTGGGGGGAGCTATGGCTACACCTTC.

The gene calls are TRBV30 and TRBJ1-4, with D hard to call. Germline assignment: CDR1 GTSNPN and CDR2 SVGIG (reference sequence). There are 14 residues in the CDR3. V was pared by 0 bases and J by 2 bases, with 7 bases between. For the CDR3, the DNA is TGTGCCTGGAGTGTAATATTGACTAATGAAAAACTGTTTTTT. Residues: CAWSVILTNEKLFF.

CDR3 nucleotides: TGTGCCAGCAGCGACCGGACAGGGCCCGAGCAGTACTTC. It yields the protein CASSDRTGPEQYF. The V and J genes are TRBV9 and TRBJ2-7; TRBD1 matches at 8 bases. Per the germline V gene, CDR1 is SGDLS and CDR2 is YYNGEE. The CDR3 contains 13 residues. J gave up 6 bases and V 3 bases, and 5 bases lay outside the gene matches.

V usage is TRBV19 and J usage is TRBJ2-1; 9 bases line up with TRBD2. The CDR3 length is 16 residues. Germline-derived CDR1 and CDR2 are LNHDA and SQIVND (reference sequence). The J segment lost 4 bases and the V segment lost 6 bases, leaving 10 bases of the junction unmatched. CDR3 protein: CASSPILAGPYNEQFF. CDR3 nucleotides: TGTGCCAGTAGCCCAATTCTAGCGGGGCCTTACAATGAGCAGTTCTTC.

This clone was seen a single time. The chain has TRBV7-9 and TRBJ2-1; 7 bases line up with TRBD1. Germline lookup yields CDR1 SEHNR and CDR2 FQNEAQ (reference sequence). With V trimmed by 10 bases and J by 4 bases, 10 bases remained unmatched. There are 14 residues in the CDR3. CDR3 nucleotide sequence: TGTGCCACCACACCGCAGGGGGTTTACAATGAGCAGTTCTTC. As protein: CATTPQGVYNEQFF.

V and J are TRBV6-1 and TRBJ2-7; D remains ambiguous. Germline-derived CDR1 and CDR2 are MNHNS and SASEGT. This CDR3 comprises 13 residues. V dropped 5 bases and J dropped 4 bases, with 12 bases sitting between them. The CDR3 here is CASSYQETYEQYF. CDR3 nucleotide sequence: TGTGCCAGCAGTTATCAGGAAACTTACGAGCAGTACTTC.